These 8 T cell receptor beta chains originate from one sample sequenced in a study of cytomegalovirus exposure and HLA in healthy donors. Primers included in the PCR were 60 Vbeta and 13 Jbeta primers. Data came from immunoSEQ multiplex PCR; TCRdb stores just in-frame clones and leaves some out. The sample holds roughly 120,000 clones, about 80% seen once. Sequenced material: PBMCs. The receptor source for this set is a man aged 30 to 39 in good health and CMV-seronegative.

V gene TRBV25-1 combines with J gene TRBJ2-5; 9 bases are a match to TRBD1. The CDR3 spans 15 residues. The germline V gene has CDR1 MGHDK and CDR2 SYGVNS. V was pared by 3 bases and J by 3 bases, with 5 bases of the junction left unmatched. The CDR3 DNA is TGTGCCAGCAGTGATTTGGGGGACAGGGAAGAGACCCAGTACTTC. It encodes CASSDLGDREETQYF. Full variable domain (outside the CDR3, taken from reference TRBV25-1 and TRBJ2-5): EADIYQTPRYLVIGTGKKITLECSQTMGHDKMYWYQQDPGMELHLIHYSYGVNSTEKGDLSSESTVSRIRTEHFPLTLESARPSHTSQYLCASSDLGDREETQYFGPGTRLLVL.

The V gene is TRBV19, the J gene TRBJ1-4, with D unclear. Germline CDR1 is LNHDA and CDR2 is SQIVND (reference sequence). CDR3 length: 13 amino acids. The ends were cut back, 6 bases at V and 8 bases at J, with 13 bases in the middle. CDR3 protein: CASSPVVGEKLFF. In DNA, the CDR3 is TGTGCCAGTAGCCCTGTCGTCGGGGAAAAACTGTTTTTT.

Only a few counts were recorded for this clone. This rearrangement joins TRBV5-1 to TRBJ2-7; 8 nucleotides align to TRBD1. This CDR3 contains 16 residues. V was pared by 6 bases and J by 0 bases, with 11 bases of the junction left unmatched. Germline V CDR1 and CDR2: SGHRS, YFSETQ. The CDR3 DNA reads TGCGCCAGCACAGGACAGGGAGTCTTTTCCTCCTACGAGCAGTACTTC. The encoded protein is CASTGQGVFSSYEQYF. The variable domain in full, with the rest retrieved from reference TRBV5-1 and TRBJ2-7, is KAGVTQTPRYLIKTRGQQVTLSCSPISGHRSVSWYQQTPGQGLQFLFEYFSETQRNKGNFPGRFSGRQFSNSRSEMNVSTLELGDSALYLCASTGQGVFSSYEQYFGPGTRLTVT.

This clone has only one observation. V and J are TRBV5-1 and TRBJ2-7; no definite D call. Germline-derived CDR1 and CDR2 are SGHRS and YFSETQ. This CDR3 contains 13 residues. The ends were cut back, 2 bases at V and 2 bases at J, with 8 bases in the middle. The CDR3 nucleotides are TGCGCCAGCAGCTTAACACCAACCTACGAGCAGTACTTC. Its protein product is CASSLTPTYEQYF.

This clone has only one observation. V usage is TRBV11-2 and J usage is TRBJ1-2; 7 bases align to TRBD1. The J segment lost 5 bases and the V segment lost 5 bases, leaving 2 bases of the junction unmatched. The germline CDR1 and CDR2 sequences are SGHAT and FQNNGV. This CDR3 region has 12 residues. The CDR3, as DNA: TGTGCCAGCAGCACGACAGGGTATGGCTACACCTTC. This sequence encodes CASSTTGYGYTF.

The chain employs TRBV28 and TRBJ1-4; D call uncertain. V gave up 7 bases and J gave up 4 bases, with 7 bases separating them. The CDR3 has 12 amino acids. Germline lookup yields CDR1 MDHEN and CDR2 SYDVKM. The CDR3 nucleotides are TGTGCCAGCAATCGGGGTAATGAAAAACTGTTTTTT. Amino acid sequence: CASNRGNEKLFF.

The V and J genes are TRBV2 and TRBJ2-7, with D possibly being TRBD1 (5 bases). The germline V gene has CDR1 SNHLY and CDR2 FYNNEI. CDR3 size: 15 residues. The V and J ends lost 0 bases and 2 bases respectively, with 11 bases between them. The CDR3 sequence: CASSEARDSPYEQYF. The CDR3 region has the DNA TGTGCCAGCAGTGAAGCGAGAGACAGTCCCTACGAGCAGTACTTC.

The CDR3 here is CASSATVPGELFF. Written as DNA, the CDR3 is TGTGCCAGCAGCGCGACAGTACCAGGGGAGCTGTTTTTT. The rearrangement uses TRBV11-3 and TRBJ2-2; D is possibly TRBD1 (5 bases). The germline CDR1 and CDR2 sequences are SGHNT and YENEEA. This CDR3 region has 13 residues. The V and J ends lost 5 bases and 8 bases respectively, with 12 bases between them.